In its sample, the clone carrying this T cell receptor (beta chain) was seen once. Its antigen remains unknown. The sample comes from a study of CD8+ T cells in alopecia areata. Findings of the study overall: For lesional scalp, especially alopecia totalis/universalis, clonality was higher than in normal scalp.

Extracted from the samples, RNA was reverse transcribed into cDNA to serve as the sequencing template. The table came from immunoSEQ multiplex PCR; TCRdb's copy has only in-frame clones and leaves some out. The table shows a few hundred thousand clones, with about 56% occurring only once. The V end was cut by 6 bases, the J end by 4 bases, with 12 bases between. Germline CDR1 and CDR2: SNHLY and FYNNEI. CDR3 length: 13 residues. The chain combines TRBV2 with TRBJ1-2; D gene ambiguous. The source material was CD8+ T cells sorted from blood. This sequence originates from a human donor in good health. DNA for the CDR3: TGTGCCAGCAGAGCACAAATCCTCTATGGCTACACCTTC. Protein sequence: CASRAQILYGYTF.